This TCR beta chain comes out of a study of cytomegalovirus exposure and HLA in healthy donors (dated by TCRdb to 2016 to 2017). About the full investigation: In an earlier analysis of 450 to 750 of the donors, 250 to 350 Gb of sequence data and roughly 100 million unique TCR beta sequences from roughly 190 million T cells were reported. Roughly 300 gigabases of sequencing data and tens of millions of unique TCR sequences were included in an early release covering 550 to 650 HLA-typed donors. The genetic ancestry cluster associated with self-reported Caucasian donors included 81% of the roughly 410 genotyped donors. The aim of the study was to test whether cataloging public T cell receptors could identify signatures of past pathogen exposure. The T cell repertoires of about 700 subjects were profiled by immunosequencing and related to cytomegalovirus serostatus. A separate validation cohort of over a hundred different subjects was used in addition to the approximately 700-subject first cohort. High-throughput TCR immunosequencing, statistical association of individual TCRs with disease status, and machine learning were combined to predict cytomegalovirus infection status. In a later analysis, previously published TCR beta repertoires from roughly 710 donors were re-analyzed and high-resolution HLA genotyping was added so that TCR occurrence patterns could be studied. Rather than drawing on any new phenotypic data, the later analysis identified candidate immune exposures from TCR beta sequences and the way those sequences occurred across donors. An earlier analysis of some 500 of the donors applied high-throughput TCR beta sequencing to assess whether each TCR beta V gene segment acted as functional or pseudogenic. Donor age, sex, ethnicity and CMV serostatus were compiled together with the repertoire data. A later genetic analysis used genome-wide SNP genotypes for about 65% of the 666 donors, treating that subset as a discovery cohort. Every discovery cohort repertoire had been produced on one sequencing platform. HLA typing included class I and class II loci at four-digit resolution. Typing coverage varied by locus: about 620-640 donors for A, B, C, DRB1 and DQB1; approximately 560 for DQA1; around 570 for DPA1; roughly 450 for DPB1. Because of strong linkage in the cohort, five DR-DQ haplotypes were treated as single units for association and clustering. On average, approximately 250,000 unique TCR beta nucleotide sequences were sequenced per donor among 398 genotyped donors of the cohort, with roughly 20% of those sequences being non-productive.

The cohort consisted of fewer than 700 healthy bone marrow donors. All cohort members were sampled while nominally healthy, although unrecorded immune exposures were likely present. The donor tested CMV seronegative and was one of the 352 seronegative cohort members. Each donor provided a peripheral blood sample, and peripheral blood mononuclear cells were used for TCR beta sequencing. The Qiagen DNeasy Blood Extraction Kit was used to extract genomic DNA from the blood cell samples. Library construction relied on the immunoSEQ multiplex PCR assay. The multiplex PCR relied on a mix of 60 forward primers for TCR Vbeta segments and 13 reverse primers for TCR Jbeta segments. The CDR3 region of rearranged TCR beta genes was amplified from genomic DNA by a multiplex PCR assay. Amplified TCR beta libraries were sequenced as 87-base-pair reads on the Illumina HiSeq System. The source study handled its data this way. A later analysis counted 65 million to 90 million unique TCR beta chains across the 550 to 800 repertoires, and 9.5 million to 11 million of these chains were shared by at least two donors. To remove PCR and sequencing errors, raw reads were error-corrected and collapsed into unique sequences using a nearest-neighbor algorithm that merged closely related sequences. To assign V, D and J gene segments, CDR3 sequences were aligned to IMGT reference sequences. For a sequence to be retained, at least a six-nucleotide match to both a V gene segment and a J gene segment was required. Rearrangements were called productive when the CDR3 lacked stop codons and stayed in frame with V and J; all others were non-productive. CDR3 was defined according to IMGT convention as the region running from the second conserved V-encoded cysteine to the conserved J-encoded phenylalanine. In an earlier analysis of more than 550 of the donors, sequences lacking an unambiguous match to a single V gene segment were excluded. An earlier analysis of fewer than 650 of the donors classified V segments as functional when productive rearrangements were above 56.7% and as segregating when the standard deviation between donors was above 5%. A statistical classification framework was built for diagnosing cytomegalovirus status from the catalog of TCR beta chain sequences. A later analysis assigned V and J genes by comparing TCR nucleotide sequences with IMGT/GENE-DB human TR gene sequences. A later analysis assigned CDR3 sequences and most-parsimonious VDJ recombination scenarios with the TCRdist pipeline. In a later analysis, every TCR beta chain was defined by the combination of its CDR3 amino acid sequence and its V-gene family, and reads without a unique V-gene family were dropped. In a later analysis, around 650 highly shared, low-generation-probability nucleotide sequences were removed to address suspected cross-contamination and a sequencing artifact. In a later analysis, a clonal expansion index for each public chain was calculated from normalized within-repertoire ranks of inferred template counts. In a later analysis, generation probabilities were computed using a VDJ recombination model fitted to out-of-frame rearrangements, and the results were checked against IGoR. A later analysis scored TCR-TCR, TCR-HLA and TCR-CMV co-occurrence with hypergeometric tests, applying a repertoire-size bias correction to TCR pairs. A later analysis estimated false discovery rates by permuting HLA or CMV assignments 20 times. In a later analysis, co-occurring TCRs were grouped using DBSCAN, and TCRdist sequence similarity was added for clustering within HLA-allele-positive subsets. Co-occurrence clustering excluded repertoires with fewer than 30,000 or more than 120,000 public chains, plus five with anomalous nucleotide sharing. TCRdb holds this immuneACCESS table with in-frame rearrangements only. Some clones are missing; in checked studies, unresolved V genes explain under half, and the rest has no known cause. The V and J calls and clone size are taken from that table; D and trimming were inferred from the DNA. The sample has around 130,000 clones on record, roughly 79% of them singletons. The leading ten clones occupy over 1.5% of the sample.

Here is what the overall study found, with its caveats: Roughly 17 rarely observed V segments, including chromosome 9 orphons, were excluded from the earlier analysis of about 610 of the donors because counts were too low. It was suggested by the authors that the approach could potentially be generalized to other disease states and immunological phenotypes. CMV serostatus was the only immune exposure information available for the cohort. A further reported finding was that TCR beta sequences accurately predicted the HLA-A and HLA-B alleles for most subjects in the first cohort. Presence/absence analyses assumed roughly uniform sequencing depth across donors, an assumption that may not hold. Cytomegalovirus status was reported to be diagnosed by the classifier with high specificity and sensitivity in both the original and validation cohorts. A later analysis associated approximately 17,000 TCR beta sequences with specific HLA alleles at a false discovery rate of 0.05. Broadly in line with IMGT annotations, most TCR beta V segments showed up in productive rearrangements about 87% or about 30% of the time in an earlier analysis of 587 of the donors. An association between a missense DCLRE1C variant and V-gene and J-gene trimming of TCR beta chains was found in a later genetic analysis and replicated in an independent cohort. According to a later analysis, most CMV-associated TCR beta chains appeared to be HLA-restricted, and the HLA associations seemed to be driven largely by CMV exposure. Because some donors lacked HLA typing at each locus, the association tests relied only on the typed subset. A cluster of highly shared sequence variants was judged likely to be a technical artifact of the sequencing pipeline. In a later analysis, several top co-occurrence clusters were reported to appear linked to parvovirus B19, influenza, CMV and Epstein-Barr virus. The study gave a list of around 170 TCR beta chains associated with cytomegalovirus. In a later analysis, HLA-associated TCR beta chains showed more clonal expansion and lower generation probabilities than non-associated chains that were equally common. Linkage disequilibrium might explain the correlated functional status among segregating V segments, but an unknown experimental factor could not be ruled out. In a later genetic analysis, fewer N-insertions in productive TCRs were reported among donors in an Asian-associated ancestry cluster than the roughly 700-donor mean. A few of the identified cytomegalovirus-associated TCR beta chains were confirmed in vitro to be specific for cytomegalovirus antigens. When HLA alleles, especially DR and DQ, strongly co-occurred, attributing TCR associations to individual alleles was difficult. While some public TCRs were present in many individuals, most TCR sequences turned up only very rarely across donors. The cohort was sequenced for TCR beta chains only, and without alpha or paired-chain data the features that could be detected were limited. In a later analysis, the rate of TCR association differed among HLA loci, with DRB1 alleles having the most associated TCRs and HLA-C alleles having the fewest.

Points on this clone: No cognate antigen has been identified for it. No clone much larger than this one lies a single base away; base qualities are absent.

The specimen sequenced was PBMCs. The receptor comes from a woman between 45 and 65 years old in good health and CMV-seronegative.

This receptor has the CDR3 CASSYSAGGPNEQFF. The DNA reads TGTGCCAGCAGTTACTCAGCGGGAGGGCCCAATGAGCAGTTCTTC. The chain is assembled from TRBV6-5 and TRBJ2-1; 10 nucleotides in the junction match TRBD2. Trimming takes 0 bases off V and 6 bases off J; junction bases not matched to a gene: 2. CDR1 and CDR2 are drawn from the germline V gene: MNHEY, SVGAGI. Including cysteine and phenylalanine, the CDR3 has 15 amino acids. The entry retains the CDR3 DNA only, 45 bases that are in frame from base 1.